This T cell receptor (beta chain) was recorded in a study of cytomegalovirus exposure and HLA in healthy donors (TCRdb year 2017). Regarding the complete study: According to an earlier analysis of 587 of the donors, some 180 million T cells yielded 100 million or so unique TCR beta sequences and about 300 Gb of sequence data. An early release covering roughly 600 HLA-typed donors comprised roughly 300 gigabases of sequencing data and roughly 85 million unique TCR sequences. Among the roughly 410 genotyped donors, approximately 81% belonged to the genetic ancestry cluster associated with self-reported Caucasian donors. The study aimed to test whether signatures of past pathogen exposure could be identified by cataloging public T cell receptors. The study used immunosequencing to profile the T cell repertoires of under 700 subjects and linked those repertoires to cytomegalovirus serostatus. Along with the approximately 670-subject first cohort, a separate validation cohort of over a hundred different subjects was used. High-throughput TCR immunosequencing, statistical association of individual TCRs with disease status, and machine learning were combined to predict cytomegalovirus infection status. To study patterns of TCR occurrence, a later analysis re-analyzed previously published TCR beta repertoires from hundreds of donors and added high-resolution HLA genotyping. In the later analysis, no new phenotypic data were used to find candidate immune exposures; instead, reliance was placed on TCR beta sequences and their occurrence across donors. An earlier analysis of several hundred of the donors applied high-throughput TCR beta sequencing to assess whether each TCR beta V gene segment acted as functional or pseudogenic. Alongside the repertoire data, information on donor age, sex, ethnicity and CMV serostatus was compiled. In a later genetic analysis, genome-wide SNP genotypes for about 60% of the 666 donors were used, and that subset was treated as a discovery cohort. All discovery cohort repertoires had been generated using a single sequencing platform. Class I and class II HLA loci were covered by the typing at four-digit resolution. Typing coverage differed by locus: A, B, C, DRB1 and DQB1 were typed in roughly 620-640 donors, DQA1 in about 560, DPA1 in 606, and DPB1 in 472. A few DR-DQ haplotypes were treated as single units for association and clustering because of strong linkage in the cohort. Among 300 to 450 genotyped donors of the cohort, an average of around 240,000 unique TCR beta nucleotide sequences were sequenced per donor, around 20% of them non-productive.

Receptor amplification or capture employed the immunoSEQ multiplex PCR assay. The multiplex PCR relied on a mix of 60 forward primers for TCR Vbeta segments and 13 reverse primers for TCR Jbeta segments. A multiplex PCR assay on genomic DNA amplified the CDR3 region of rearranged TCR beta genes. The Illumina HiSeq System was used to sequence the amplified TCR beta libraries as 87-base-pair reads. In the original analysis: A later analysis tallied around 87 million unique TCR beta chains across the 700 or so repertoires, and approximately 9.9 million of those chains were shared by two or more donors. A nearest-neighbor algorithm error-corrected the raw reads and collapsed the reads into unique sequences, merging closely related sequences to remove PCR and sequencing errors. To assign V, D and J gene segments, CDR3 sequences were aligned to IMGT reference sequences. For a sequence to be retained, a match of at least six nucleotides was required to both a V gene segment and a J gene segment. Rearrangements were classified as productive when the CDR3 lacked stop codons and remained in frame with V and J, and all other rearrangements were classified as non-productive. Following IMGT convention, CDR3 was defined as the stretch from the second conserved V-encoded cysteine up to the conserved J-encoded phenylalanine. Sequences without an unambiguous match to a single V gene segment were excluded from the earlier analysis of about 600 of the donors. In an earlier analysis of 587 of the donors, V segments were called functional above 56.7% productive rearrangements and were called segregating when the between-donor standard deviation exceeded 5%. A statistical classification framework was built for diagnosing cytomegalovirus status from the catalog of TCR beta chain sequences. A later analysis assigned V and J genes by comparing TCR nucleotide sequences with IMGT/GENE-DB human TR gene sequences. Using the TCRdist pipeline, a later analysis assigned CDR3 sequences along with most-parsimonious VDJ recombination scenarios. In a later analysis, each TCR beta chain was defined by its CDR3 amino acid sequence together with its V-gene family, and reads lacking a unique V-gene family were excluded. As a way to deal with suspected cross-contamination and a sequencing artifact, a later analysis dropped approximately 570 nucleotide sequences that were highly shared and had low generation probability. In a later analysis, a clonal expansion index was calculated for each public chain from normalized within-repertoire ranks of inferred template counts. Generation probabilities in a later analysis came from a VDJ recombination model fitted to out-of-frame rearrangements, and those results were checked against IGoR. Hypergeometric tests were used in a later analysis to score TCR-TCR, TCR-HLA and TCR-CMV co-occurrence, with a repertoire-size bias correction applied to the TCR pairs. In a later analysis, false discovery rates were estimated by permuting HLA or CMV assignments 20 times. A later analysis grouped co-occurring TCRs with DBSCAN, adding TCRdist sequence similarity when clustering within HLA-allele-positive subsets. For co-occurrence clustering, repertoires with fewer than 30,000 or more than 120,000 public chains were excluded, along with 4 to 6 repertoires with anomalous nucleotide sharing. The source is immuneACCESS, and TCRdb retained only in-frame sequences with V and J called. Part of the clones is not carried over; for the studies checked, unresolved V genes explain less than half of this, and the remainder is unexplained. The V and J calls and the clone size are those of that table, but D and trimming were determined from the DNA. For this sample there are under 150,000 clones; 76% appear just once. The ten largest clones take up around 1.8% of the sample.

In the germline V gene, CDR1 corresponds to SGHRS and CDR2 to YFSETQ. V is shortened by 2 bases, J by 6 bases, and the region joining them spans 11 bases. The cysteine opens and the phenylalanine closes a CDR3 of 13 amino acids. Only the CDR3 region is kept as DNA, spanning 39 bases read in frame from base 1. In the case of this clone: What antigen it recognizes has not been identified. Base qualities are not at hand, and no much larger clone is one base apart.

Here is what the overall study found, with its caveats: Across donors, most TCR sequences were observed very rarely, whereas some public TCRs were present in many individuals. The presence/absence analyses assumed that sequencing depth was roughly uniform across donors, and that assumption may not be true. In a later genetic analysis, fewer N-insertions in productive TCRs were reported among donors in an Asian-associated ancestry cluster than the roughly 700-donor mean. A few of the identified cytomegalovirus-associated TCR beta chains were confirmed in vitro to be specific for cytomegalovirus antigens. Assigning TCR associations to individual alleles was difficult when HLA alleles, especially DR and DQ, strongly co-occurred. A total of 150 to 200 TCR beta chains were listed by the study as associated with cytomegalovirus. Most CMV-associated TCR beta chains appeared to be HLA-restricted in a later analysis, and the HLA associations seemed to be driven largely by CMV exposure. Because counts were too low, about 18 rarely observed V segments, including chromosome 9 orphons, were left out of the earlier analysis of some 640 of the donors. Because HLA typing was missing for some donors at each locus, association tests included only the typed subset. Only TCR beta chains were sequenced in this cohort, and the absence of alpha or paired-chain data limited detectable features. The classifier was reported to diagnose cytomegalovirus status with high specificity and sensitivity in both the original cohort and the validation cohort. A further reported finding was that TCR beta sequences accurately predicted the HLA-A and HLA-B alleles for most subjects in the first cohort. In a later analysis, TCR association rates were found to vary across HLA loci, with the most associated TCRs seen for DRB1 alleles and the fewest for HLA-C alleles. According to a later analysis, parvovirus B19, influenza, CMV and Epstein-Barr virus appeared linked to several top co-occurrence clusters. According to the authors, the approach could potentially be generalized to other disease states and immunological phenotypes. In a later genetic analysis, a missense DCLRE1C variant was associated with V-gene and J-gene trimming of TCR beta chains, and the association was replicated in an independent cohort. A cluster of highly shared sequence variants was judged likely to be a technical artifact of the sequencing pipeline. Compared with equally common non-associated chains, HLA-associated TCR beta chains in a later analysis were more clonally expanded and had lower generation probabilities. A later analysis associated 16,951 TCR beta sequences with specific HLA alleles at a false discovery rate of 0.05. Broadly in line with IMGT annotations, most TCR beta V segments showed up in productive rearrangements about 87% or about 30% of the time in an earlier analysis of 450 to 750 of the donors. Some IMGT-functional V segments, including TRBV6-2 and TRBV6-3, could not be distinguished by the 87-base-pair reads and were therefore excluded. Linkage disequilibrium might explain the correlated functional status among segregating V segments, but an unknown experimental factor could not be excluded. For the cohort, immune exposure information was limited to CMV serostatus.

In total, fewer than 750 healthy bone marrow donors made up the cohort. All cohort members were sampled while nominally healthy, although unrecorded immune exposures were likely present. The donor tested CMV seropositive and was one of the 289 seropositive cohort members. Every donor gave a peripheral blood sample, and the peripheral blood mononuclear cells from that sample were used for TCR beta sequencing. Genomic DNA extraction from the blood cell samples was performed with the Qiagen DNeasy Blood Extraction Kit. Rearrangement joined TRBV5-1 to TRBJ1-2; the D gene is possibly TRBD1, with 6 bases matching. Sample: PBMCs. The clonotype was recovered from a female donor in good health and CMV-seropositive. The CDR3 amino acid sequence is: CASSFGGADGYTF. The DNA is as follows: TGCGCCAGCAGCTTTGGGGGGGCAGATGGCTACACCTTC.